The 6 T cell receptor beta chains in this list originate from one sample, sequenced in a study of blood T cell repertoires in COVID-19. Assay: immunoSEQ multiplex PCR; the TCRdb copy retains only in-frame clones and omits some. The sample lists about 260,000 clones, 75% to 95% occurring once. Sequences were obtained from peripheral blood. The receptor source for this set is a person aged 18 to 35 with COVID-19, enrolled during active disease.

With respect to this clone: This same CDR3 is encoded by further DNA sequences in the sample. The chain uses TRBV11-2 and TRBJ1-1; 8 bases are shared with TRBD1. Germline V gives CDR1 SGHAT, CDR2 FQNNGV. The CDR3 has 14 amino acids. V was pared by 3 bases and J by 5 bases, with 5 bases of the junction left unmatched. The CDR3 DNA reads TGTGCCAGCAGCTTCGGACAGGGAAATACTGAAGCTTTCTTT. The encoded protein is CASSFGQGNTEAFF.

This clone was detected only a few times. J is TRBJ1-3 and V is TRBV28, with D maybe TRBD1 (5 bases). The CDR3 runs 15 residues. Trimming took off 3 bases at V and 2 bases at J, with 11 bases between the two ends. The germline V gene encodes CDR1 MDHEN and CDR2 SYDVKM. The CDR3 DNA reads TGTGCCAGCAGTTTTACAAGGGGAACTGGAAACACCATATATTTT. Protein: CASSFTRGTGNTIYF.

The rearrangement uses TRBV11-2 and TRBJ2-3, with 14 bases that match TRBD2. The CDR3 length is 20 residues. Trimming at V came to 0 bases and at J to 0 bases, leaving 8 bases not matched to a gene. Germline V lookup: CDR1 SGHAT, CDR2 FQNNGV. CDR3 nucleotide sequence: TGTGCCAGCAGCTTAGATACGGGACTAGCGGGAGACCCGAGCACAGATACGCAGTATTTT. This sequence encodes CASSLDTGLAGDPSTDTQYF.

This chain joins TRBV13 and TRBJ2-6; 7 nucleotides align to TRBD1. The CDR3 is 17 amino acids. Trimming removed 5 bases from V and 0 bases from J; junction bases left unmatched: 7. Germline assignment: CDR1 PRHDT and CDR2 FYEKMQ (reference sequence). DNA for the CDR3: TGTGCCAGCAGCCTCGGGACAGCCAGCTCTGGGGCCAACGTCCTGACTTTC. Its translation: CASSLGTASSGANVLTF. Full variable domain (rest looked up from reference TRBV13 and TRBJ2-6): AAGVIQSPRHLIKEKRETATLKCYPIPRHDTVYWYQQGPGQDPQFLISFYEKMQSDKGSIPDRFSAQQFSDYHSELNMSSLELGDSALYFCASSLGTASSGANVLTFGAGSRLTVL.

This rearrangement joins TRBV3-1 (or the pseudogene TRBV3-2) to TRBJ2-2; unclear D gene. The V gene lost 1 base and the J gene lost 4 bases, with 13 bases spanning the gap. The CDR3 spans 16 residues. From germline, CDR1 is LGHDT and CDR2 YNNKEL (reference sequence). The CDR3 nucleotides are TGTGCCAGCAGCCAAGTGCCTGGCTCCCTCACCGGGGAGCTGTTTTTT. It is translated as CASSQVPGSLTGELFF.

This chain connects TRBV24-1 to TRBJ1-5; D ambiguous. This CDR3 is 12 amino acids long. Per the germline V gene, CDR1 is KGHDR and CDR2 is SFDVKD. The V end was cut by 5 bases, the J end by 2 bases, with 3 bases between. CDR3 region: CATSGGNQPQHF. CDR3 coding DNA: TGTGCCACCAGTGGAGGCAATCAGCCCCAGCATTTT.